The present entry profiles one T cell receptor beta chain with its context. Antigen: not known. The sample originates from a study of shared clonotypes between healthy human individuals. Data came from immunoSEQ multiplex PCR; TCRdb stores just in-frame clones and leaves some out. The sample holds under 2,500,000 clones, approximately 94% seen once. The study, taken as a whole, reports: The sole specimen, blood, was sampled, and tissue repertoires likely differ.

Germline V gives CDR1 SNHLY, CDR2 FYNNEI. V shed 6 bases and J shed 5 bases, with 11 bases lying between them. The CDR3 runs 13 residues. The clonotype originates from a man in his late teens or twenties in good health. The chain recombines TRBV2 with TRBJ2-1, with a tentative D call TRBD2 (5 bases). The sample consisted of naive CD4+ T cells sorted from blood. Subset indicated: CD45RA+ positively selected. The DNA for the CDR3 is TGTGCCAGCAGCCGGACTTCCAACAATGAGCAGTTCTTC. Protein: CASSRTSNNEQFF. The full variable domain, its missing parts supplied by reference TRBV2 and TRBJ2-1, is EPEVTQTPSHQVTQMGQEVILRCVPISNHLYFYWYRQILGQKVEFLVSFYNNEISEKSEIFDDQFSVERPDGSNFTLKIRSTKLEDSAMYFCASSRTSNNEQFFGPGTRLTVL.